A selection of T cell receptor beta chains follows, all from one sample in a study of T cell responses to AZD1222 COVID-19 vaccine. Measured with immunoSEQ multiplex PCR; TCRdb has only the in-frame clones, and not every one. The data hold roughly 110,000 clones, with approximately 89% observed a single time. The source material was peripheral blood, sampled on day 0 of AZD1222 vaccination. These receptors originate from an adult in good health. CDR3s include the opening cysteine and the closing phenylalanine or tryptophan. A D gene is named only where the DNA matches it firmly. Expanded clones are given a class, and other clones once, few, many or no size at all.

V	size	J	D	CDR3	DNA
TRBV5-1	-	TRBJ2-7	TRBD2	CASSSQLAGGYEQYF	TGCGCCAGCAGCTCGCAACTAGCGGGGGGCTACGAGCAGTACTTC
TRBV5-5	-	TRBJ1-6	-	CASSLEAVQNSPLHF	TGTGCCAGCAGCTTGGAGGCAGTCCAAAATTCACCCCTCCACTTT
TRBV7-3	-	TRBJ1-4	TRBD1	CASSPSGGQDEKLFF	TGTGCCAGCAGCCCGTCAGGGGGGCAAGATGAAAAACTGTTTTTT
TRBV5-1	-	TRBJ1-1	TRBD1	CASSPGGQGGEAFF	TGCGCCAGCAGCCCCGGGGGACAGGGGGGTGAAGCTTTCTTT
TRBV6-6	-	TRBJ2-6	-	CASSQTGLGSGANVLTF	TGTGCCAGCAGTCAAACAGGGCTTGGCTCTGGGGCCAACGTCCTGACTTTC
TRBV6-6	once	TRBJ1-2	-	CASLDDWLLSNYGYTF	TGTGCCAGCCTAGATGACTGGCTCCTTAGCAACTATGGCTACACCTTC
TRBV19	-	TRBJ2-7	TRBD2	CASRASGGSYEQYF	TGTGCCAGTAGGGCTAGCGGGGGGTCCTACGAGCAGTACTTC
TRBV6-1	once	TRBJ2-5	TRBD2	CASSEYPSGGGKTQYF	TGTGCCAGCAGTGAATACCCTAGCGGGGGAGGGAAGACCCAGTACTTC
TRBV4-3	-	TRBJ2-1	-	CASSQDGRNPGHEQFF	TGCGCCAGCAGCCAAGATGGTAGGAATCCGGGCCATGAGCAGTTCTTC
TRBV11-2	-	TRBJ2-7	-	CASSLGIVRYF	TGTGCCAGCAGCCTCGGTATTGTGAGGTACTTC
TRBV7-8	-	TRBJ2-7	-	CASSNRRDKPYEQYF	TGTGCCAGCAGCAACAGGCGGGACAAGCCATACGAGCAGTACTTC
TRBV6-5	-	TRBJ2-7	-	CASNFKGTYEQYF	TGTGCCAGCAACTTTAAGGGGACCTACGAGCAGTACTTC
TRBV7-2	-	TRBJ1-2	TRBD1	CASSPTGGQYGYTF	TGTGCCAGCAGCCCGACAGGGGGCCAGTATGGCTACACCTTC
TRBV13	-	TRBJ2-5	-	CASSSRTDYQETQYF	TGTGCCAGCAGCTCTCGGACGGACTATCAAGAGACCCAGTACTTC
TRBV7-3	-	TRBJ2-7	TRBD1	CASRATGDGEQYF	TGTGCCAGCAGAGCGACAGGGGACGGAGAGCAGTACTTC
TRBV30	once	TRBJ2-7	-	CAWGEQFEQYF	TGTGCCTGGGGGGAGCAGTTTGAGCAGTACTTC
TRBV7-2	-	TRBJ2-2	TRBD2	CASSLVSGAWGGELFF	TGTGCCAGCAGCTTAGTTAGCGGGGCCTGGGGCGGGGAGCTGTTTTTT
TRBV10-3	-	TRBJ1-1	TRBD1	CAVAQGGEAFF	TGTGCCGTTGCGCAGGGGGGGGAAGCTTTCTTT
TRBV5-1	-	TRBJ2-3	TRBD1	CASSVGQGASTDTQYF	TGCGCCAGCAGCGTTGGACAGGGTGCTAGCACAGATACGCAGTATTTT
TRBV5-4	-	TRBJ2-7	TRBD1	CASSFWDRPSYEQYF	TGTGCCAGCAGCTTCTGGGACAGGCCGTCCTACGAGCAGTACTTC
TRBV5-1	-	TRBJ1-2	-	CASSQEGYGYTF	TGCGCCAGCAGCCAAGAGGGCTATGGCTACACCTTC
TRBV5-1	-	TRBJ2-3	-	CASRVSGTDTQYF	TGCGCCAGCAGGGTTAGTGGCACAGATACGCAGTATTTT
TRBV20-1	-	TRBJ1-5	-	CSASFGSNQPQHF	TGCAGTGCTAGTTTTGGTAGCAATCAGCCCCAGCATTTT
TRBV12-3/TRBV12-4	-	TRBJ1-1	-	CASRDGAGPEAFF	TGTGCCAGCAGAGACGGGGCGGGCCCTGAAGCTTTCTTT
TRBV7-2	-	TRBJ1-2	-	CASSLGIYGYTF	TGTGCCAGCAGCTTGGGAATCTATGGCTACACCTTC
TRBV5-1	-	TRBJ2-3	-	CASSPGGDTQYF	TGCGCCAGCAGCCCTGGGGGAGATACGCAGTATTTT
TRBV19	-	TRBJ2-2	TRBD2	CASNREISGGLTGELFF	TGTGCCAGTAACCGAGAGATAAGCGGGGGTCTCACCGGGGAGCTGTTTTTT
TRBV18	-	TRBJ1-3	-	CASSPPSRSSGNTIYF	TGTGCCAGCTCACCACCGTCCAGGTCCTCTGGAAACACCATATATTTT
TRBV24-1	-	TRBJ2-5	-	CATSDLTGSETQYF	TGTGCCACCAGTGATTTAACAGGGTCGGAGACCCAGTACTTC
TRBV7-2	-	TRBJ1-1	TRBD1	CASSSTGGVNTEAFF	TGTGCCAGCAGCTCGACAGGGGGGGTGAACACTGAAGCTTTCTTT
TRBV6-5	few	TRBJ1-1	-	CASRRDLMNTEAFF	TGTGCCAGCAGGAGGGATCTCATGAACACTGAAGCTTTCTTT
TRBV6-2/TRBV6-3	-	TRBJ2-2	-	CASSYTATGELFF	TGTGCCAGCAGTTACACGGCTACCGGGGAGCTGTTTTTT
TRBV28	-	TRBJ1-5	TRBD1	CASSLYRGSRQPQHF	TGTGCCAGCAGTTTATACAGGGGAAGTAGACAGCCCCAGCATTTT
TRBV6-2/TRBV6-3	-	TRBJ2-7	TRBD1	CASSYYGTGDYEQYF	TGTGCCAGCAGCTACTACGGGACAGGGGACTACGAGCAGTACTTC
TRBV18	-	TRBJ2-1	TRBD2	CASSPRTSGGAGEQFF	TGTGCCAGCTCACCAAGGACTAGCGGGGGGGCAGGTGAGCAGTTCTTC
TRBV11-2	once	TRBJ2-1	-	CASSLRWEGGPLGEQFF	TGTGCCAGCAGCTTAAGATGGGAGGGGGGGCCTTTGGGTGAGCAGTTCTTC